The entry below describes one T cell receptor beta chain. This record belongs to a study of blood T cell repertoires in COVID-19. Study-level background: T cells, B-cell-depleted T cells, or PBMCs provided the cDNA or gDNA that served as material.

Original handling: Estimated nucleated cell counts came from reference gene primer amplification. Clones were read by immunoSEQ multiplex PCR, and TCRdb kept only the in-frame ones, dropping some. The V and J calls and clone size are taken from that table; D and trimming were inferred from the DNA. The sample contains about 310,000 clones, 85% of which appear only once. The participants were between about 18 and 90 years old and came from about two dozen US areas. The germline V gene has CDR1 LNHNV and CDR2 YYDKDF (reference sequence). This CDR3 is built from 14 residues. With V trimmed by 1 base and J by 3 bases, 1 base remained unmatched.

This receptor was obtained from a woman between 25 and 40 years old who had been exposed to COVID-19. The rearrangement joins TRBV15 to TRBJ2-5, with 8 bases that match TRBD1. The specimen was PBMCs or T cells enriched from blood (not recorded which). This chain's CDR3 is CATSRGTGKETQYF. CDR3 sequence (DNA): TGTGCCACCAGCAGAGGGACAGGGAAAGAGACCCAGTACTTC.